This entry lists 3 T cell receptor beta chains sequenced from one sample in a study of T cell responses to AZD1222 COVID-19 vaccine (dated by TCRdb to about 2021). The library was built by means of the immunoSEQ multiplex PCR assay. TCRdb stores this immuneACCESS table with in-frame sequences only. Part of the clones is absent; in the studies checked, under half of the shortfall reflects unresolved V genes, and no reason is known for the rest. This sample holds 100,000 to 150,000 clones; around 88% were observed only once. The top ten hold around 10% of the sample. Taken with the paper, the label for time point translates to: baseline before first vaccination. This specimen's treatment or condition label, interpreted: meningococcal conjugate vaccine given as trial control. The sample in question was peripheral blood, obtained on day 0 of MenACWY control vaccination. These TCRs come from an adult in good health.

This clone was seen once. The V and J genes are TRBV19 and TRBJ2-1, with TRBD1 matching over 7 bases. The V gene's germline CDR1 is LNHDA and CDR2 SQIVND (reference sequence). Trimming at V came to 5 bases and at J to 3 bases, leaving 7 bases not matched to a gene. The CDR3 has 15 amino acids. The CDR3 DNA is TGTGCCAGTAGTTCCTCCACAGGGGACTACAATGAGCAGTTCTTC. This translates into CASSSSTGDYNEQFF.

V usage is TRBV27 and J usage is TRBJ2-5; D is possibly TRBD2 (6 bases). Germline lookup yields CDR1 MNHEY and CDR2 SMNVEV (reference sequence). The CDR3 extends over 15 amino acids. Trimming stripped 5 bases from V and 1 base from J, with 14 bases between. CDR3 protein: CASSPLTAGQETQYF. The DNA for the CDR3 is TGTGCCAGCAGTCCACTCACAGCGGGCCAAGAGACCCAGTACTTC.

There are a few counts of this clone. J is TRBJ2-1 and V is TRBV7-6; D is unclear. The germline V and J ends were trimmed by 5 bases and 8 bases, with 10 bases remaining between them. The CDR3 runs 12 residues. Germline V gene sequence: CDR1 SGHVS, CDR2 FNYEAQ. CDR3 sequence reads: CASSLSGDEQFF. The DNA of the CDR3 is TGTGCCAGCAGCCTCAGTGGAGATGAGCAGTTCTTC.